This TCR beta chain originates from a study of T cells in Graves' hyperthyroidism and ophthalmopathy. RNA transcripts were the template for amplifying TCR beta CDR3 regions. The HTBI primer set drove a first-round RT-PCR of the TCR CDR3. Each CDR3 protein gets one entry after TCRdb re-called the multiplex PCR reads with MiXCR. The data show some 460,000 distinct CDR3 sequences, with 15% to 19% seen just once and over 7.5% held by the top ten. The sequence was collected from a woman aged 18-35 years with Graves' hyperthyroidism. The specimen sequenced was blood.

The CDR3 protein is CASSLRDYITDTQYF. DNA of the CDR3: TGCGCCAGCAGCTTGAGGGACTATATCACAGATACGCAGTATTTT. The chain combines TRBV5-1 with TRBJ2-3, with 7 positions matching TRBD2. This CDR3 is built from 15 residues. The ends lost 1 base at V and 2 bases at J; junction bases unmatched: 4. Germline CDR1 is SGHRS and CDR2 is YFSETQ.